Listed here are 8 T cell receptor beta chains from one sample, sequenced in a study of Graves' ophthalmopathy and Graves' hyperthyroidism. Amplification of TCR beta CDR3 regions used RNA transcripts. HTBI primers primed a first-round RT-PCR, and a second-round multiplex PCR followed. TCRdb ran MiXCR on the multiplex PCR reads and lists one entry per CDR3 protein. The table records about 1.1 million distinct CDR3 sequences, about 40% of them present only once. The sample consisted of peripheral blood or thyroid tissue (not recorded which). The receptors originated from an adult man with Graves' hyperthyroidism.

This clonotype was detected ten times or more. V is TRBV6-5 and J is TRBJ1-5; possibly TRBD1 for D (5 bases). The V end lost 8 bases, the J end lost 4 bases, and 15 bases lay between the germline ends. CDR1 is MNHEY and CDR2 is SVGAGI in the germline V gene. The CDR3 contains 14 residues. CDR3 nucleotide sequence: TGTGCCAGCGGACCAGAGGGGCGGAATCAGCCCCAGCATTTT. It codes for CASGPEGRNQPQHF.

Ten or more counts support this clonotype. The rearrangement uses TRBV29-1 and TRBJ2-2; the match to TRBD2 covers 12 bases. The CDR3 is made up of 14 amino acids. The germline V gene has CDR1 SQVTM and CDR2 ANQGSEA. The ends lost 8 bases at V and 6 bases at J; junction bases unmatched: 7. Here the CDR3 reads CSMRLAGAPGELFF. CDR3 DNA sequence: TGCAGCATGCGACTAGCGGGAGCTCCCGGGGAGCTGTTTTTT.

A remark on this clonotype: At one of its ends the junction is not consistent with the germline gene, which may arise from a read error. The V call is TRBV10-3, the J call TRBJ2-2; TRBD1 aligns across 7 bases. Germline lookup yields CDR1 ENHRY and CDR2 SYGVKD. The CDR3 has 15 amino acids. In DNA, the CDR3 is TGTGCCAGCAGTGCCGACAGGGAAAGCACCCGGGAGCTGTTTTTT. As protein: CASSADRESTRELFF.

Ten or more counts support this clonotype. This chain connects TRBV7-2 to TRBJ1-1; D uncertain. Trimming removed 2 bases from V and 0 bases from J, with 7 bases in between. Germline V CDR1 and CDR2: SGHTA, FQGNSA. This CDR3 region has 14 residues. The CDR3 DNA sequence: TGTGCCAGCAGCTTATGGCGGATGAACACTGAAGCTTTCTTT. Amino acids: CASSLWRMNTEAFF.

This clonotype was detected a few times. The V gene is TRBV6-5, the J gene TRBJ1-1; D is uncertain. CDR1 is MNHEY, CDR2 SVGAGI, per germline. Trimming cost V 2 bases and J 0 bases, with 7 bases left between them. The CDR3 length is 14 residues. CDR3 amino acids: CASSYEHMNTEAFF. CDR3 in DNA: TGTGCCAGCAGTTACGAGCACATGAACACTGAAGCTTTCTTT.

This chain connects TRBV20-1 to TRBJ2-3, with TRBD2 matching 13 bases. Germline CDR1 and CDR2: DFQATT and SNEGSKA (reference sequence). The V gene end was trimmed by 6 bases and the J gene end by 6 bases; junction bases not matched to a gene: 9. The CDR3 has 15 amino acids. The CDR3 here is CSAGRTSGSGDTQYF. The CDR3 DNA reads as TGCAGTGCCGGAAGGACTAGCGGGAGCGGCGATACGCAGTATTTT.

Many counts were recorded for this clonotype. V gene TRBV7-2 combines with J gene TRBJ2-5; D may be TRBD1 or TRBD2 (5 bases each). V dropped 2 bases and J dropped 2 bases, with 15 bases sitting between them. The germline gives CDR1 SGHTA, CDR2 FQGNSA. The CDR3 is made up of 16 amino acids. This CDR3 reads CASSLRPRDPQETQYF. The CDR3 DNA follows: TGTGCCAGCAGCTTACGTCCACGGGACCCTCAAGAGACCCAGTACTTC. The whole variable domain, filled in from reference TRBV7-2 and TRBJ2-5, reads GAGVSQSPSNKVTEKGKDVELRCDPISGHTALYWYRQSLGQGLEFLIYFQGNSAPDKSGLPSDRFSAERTGGSVSTLTIQRTQQEDSAVYLCASSLRPRDPQETQYFGPGTRLLVL.

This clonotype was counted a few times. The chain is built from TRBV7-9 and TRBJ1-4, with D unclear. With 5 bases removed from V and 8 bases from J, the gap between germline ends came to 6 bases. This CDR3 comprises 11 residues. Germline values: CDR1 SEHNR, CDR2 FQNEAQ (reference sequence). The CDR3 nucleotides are TGTGCCAGCAGCCGCATGGAAAAACTGTTTTTT. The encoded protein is CASSRMEKLFF.